The clone carrying this TCR beta chain has only a few counts. Its antigen is unidentified. The CDR3 loop spans 13 amino acids. Germline loops: CDR1 SGHTA, CDR2 FQGTGA. Trimming took off 3 bases at V and 3 bases at J, with 8 bases between the two ends. These data are taken from a study of spatial heterogeneity in lung cancer. Study at large: Alpha-chain sequences were consistently detected in smaller numbers than beta-chain sequences.

Findings and caveats of the study: Higher tumor mutation counts went along with higher counts of expanded intratumoral alpha and beta TCRs.

A unique molecular identifier was attached to every TCR cDNA molecule. Via MiXCR, TCRdb re-called the 5' RACE reads, giving one row per CDR3 protein. This sample has approximately 25,000 distinct CDR3 sequences, with under 10% found just once. Noted time point: sample taken at primary tumor resection. Untreated early-stage non-small cell lung cancer patients, some 70 in total, were the donors. Researchers sequenced whole RNA taken from tumor, nontumor lung or frozen PBMC without sorting. Specimen: lung tumor tissue, collected at surgery. The sequence was obtained from a male donor with early-stage non-small cell lung cancer. The V and J genes are TRBV7-3 and TRBJ1-1; tentatively, D is TRBD1 (6 bases). CDR3 sequence: CASSLGAYTEAFF. The CDR3 bases are TGTGCCAGCAGCTTGGGGGCGTACACTGAAGCTTTCTTT. The whole variable domain, filled in from reference TRBV7-3 and TRBJ1-1, reads GAGVSQTPSNKVTEKGKYVELRCDPISGHTALYWYRQSLGQGPEFLIYFQGTGAADDSGLPNDRFFAVRPEGSVSTLKIQRTERGDSAVYLCASSLGAYTEAFFGQGTRLTVV.